Listed below are T cell receptor beta chains from one sample, sequenced in a study of T cells in Graves' hyperthyroidism and ophthalmopathy. TCRdb fed the multiplex PCR reads into MiXCR, producing one record per CDR3 protein. The sample shows 370,000 or so distinct CDR3 sequences, less than 20% of them seen only once. Sequencing was carried out using blood. These receptors came from a woman aged 18 to 35 with Graves' hyperthyroidism that later progressed to Graves' ophthalmopathy. Both conserved end residues are part of each CDR3.

V gene: TRBV5-1
J gene: TRBJ2-7
CDR3 protein: CASSLVGGQTYEQYF

V gene: TRBV7-9
J gene: TRBJ2-3
CDR3 protein: CASSLPGPSPSTDTQYF

V gene: TRBV27
J gene: TRBJ1-1
CDR3 protein: CASSLSGQAPEAFF

V gene: TRBV7-9
J gene: TRBJ2-7
CDR3 protein: CASSLLGSGEQYF

V gene: TRBV11-3
J gene: TRBJ1-3
CDR3 protein: CASSFYRDTIYF

V gene: TRBV28
J gene: TRBJ2-1
CDR3 protein: CASSFVGGRNEQFF

V gene: TRBV6-1
J gene: TRBJ1-5
CDR3 protein: CASSEVPGNQPQHF

V gene: TRBV3-1
J gene: TRBJ2-3
CDR3 protein: CASSLLAGVITDTQYF

V gene: TRBV9
J gene: TRBJ2-3
CDR3 protein: CASSAITDTQYF

V gene: TRBV30
J gene: TRBJ2-4
CDR3 protein: CAWGWAAGLIQYF

V gene: TRBV7-9
J gene: TRBJ2-7
CDR3 protein: CASSHNSRPDFYEQYF

V gene: TRBV4-2
J gene: TRBJ2-3
CDR3 protein: CASSQVAGGTDTQYF

V gene: TRBV2
J gene: TRBJ2-3
CDR3 protein: CASREPPAGRTDTQYF

V gene: TRBV7-9
J gene: TRBJ2-3
CDR3 protein: CASSLSAGGQGTDTQYF

V gene: TRBV7-9
J gene: TRBJ2-7
CDR3 protein: CASSLGGGRSYEQYF

V gene: TRBV20-1
J gene: TRBJ2-4
CDR3 protein: CSAQATGTNIQYF

V gene: TRBV7-8
J gene: TRBJ2-3
CDR3 protein: CASSSVGFRTDTQYF

V gene: TRBV7-9
J gene: TRBJ2-1
CDR3 protein: CASSLAAPFYNEQFF

V gene: TRBV10-3
J gene: TRBJ2-3
CDR3 protein: CAISAWDGSSTDTQYF

V gene: TRBV2
J gene: TRBJ2-1
CDR3 protein: CASRQDNEQFF

V gene: TRBV6-1
J gene: TRBJ2-1
CDR3 protein: CASSEEVLHSYNEQFF

V gene: TRBV10-3
J gene: TRBJ1-4
CDR3 protein: CAISDVKGTSHEKLFF

V gene: TRBV11-2
J gene: TRBJ2-5
CDR3 protein: CASSIELAGTQYF

V gene: TRBV20-1
J gene: TRBJ1-2
CDR3 protein: CSARDRFFMANYGYTF

V gene: TRBV15
J gene: TRBJ2-2
CDR3 protein: CATSRGRTSGTGELFF

V gene: TRBV6-1
J gene: TRBJ1-1
CDR3 protein: CAGQGSMNTEAFF

V gene: TRBV7-2
J gene: TRBJ2-2
CDR3 protein: CASSPQTSGRANTGELFF

V gene: TRBV19
J gene: TRBJ1-2
CDR3 protein: CASSPTTGSYGYTF